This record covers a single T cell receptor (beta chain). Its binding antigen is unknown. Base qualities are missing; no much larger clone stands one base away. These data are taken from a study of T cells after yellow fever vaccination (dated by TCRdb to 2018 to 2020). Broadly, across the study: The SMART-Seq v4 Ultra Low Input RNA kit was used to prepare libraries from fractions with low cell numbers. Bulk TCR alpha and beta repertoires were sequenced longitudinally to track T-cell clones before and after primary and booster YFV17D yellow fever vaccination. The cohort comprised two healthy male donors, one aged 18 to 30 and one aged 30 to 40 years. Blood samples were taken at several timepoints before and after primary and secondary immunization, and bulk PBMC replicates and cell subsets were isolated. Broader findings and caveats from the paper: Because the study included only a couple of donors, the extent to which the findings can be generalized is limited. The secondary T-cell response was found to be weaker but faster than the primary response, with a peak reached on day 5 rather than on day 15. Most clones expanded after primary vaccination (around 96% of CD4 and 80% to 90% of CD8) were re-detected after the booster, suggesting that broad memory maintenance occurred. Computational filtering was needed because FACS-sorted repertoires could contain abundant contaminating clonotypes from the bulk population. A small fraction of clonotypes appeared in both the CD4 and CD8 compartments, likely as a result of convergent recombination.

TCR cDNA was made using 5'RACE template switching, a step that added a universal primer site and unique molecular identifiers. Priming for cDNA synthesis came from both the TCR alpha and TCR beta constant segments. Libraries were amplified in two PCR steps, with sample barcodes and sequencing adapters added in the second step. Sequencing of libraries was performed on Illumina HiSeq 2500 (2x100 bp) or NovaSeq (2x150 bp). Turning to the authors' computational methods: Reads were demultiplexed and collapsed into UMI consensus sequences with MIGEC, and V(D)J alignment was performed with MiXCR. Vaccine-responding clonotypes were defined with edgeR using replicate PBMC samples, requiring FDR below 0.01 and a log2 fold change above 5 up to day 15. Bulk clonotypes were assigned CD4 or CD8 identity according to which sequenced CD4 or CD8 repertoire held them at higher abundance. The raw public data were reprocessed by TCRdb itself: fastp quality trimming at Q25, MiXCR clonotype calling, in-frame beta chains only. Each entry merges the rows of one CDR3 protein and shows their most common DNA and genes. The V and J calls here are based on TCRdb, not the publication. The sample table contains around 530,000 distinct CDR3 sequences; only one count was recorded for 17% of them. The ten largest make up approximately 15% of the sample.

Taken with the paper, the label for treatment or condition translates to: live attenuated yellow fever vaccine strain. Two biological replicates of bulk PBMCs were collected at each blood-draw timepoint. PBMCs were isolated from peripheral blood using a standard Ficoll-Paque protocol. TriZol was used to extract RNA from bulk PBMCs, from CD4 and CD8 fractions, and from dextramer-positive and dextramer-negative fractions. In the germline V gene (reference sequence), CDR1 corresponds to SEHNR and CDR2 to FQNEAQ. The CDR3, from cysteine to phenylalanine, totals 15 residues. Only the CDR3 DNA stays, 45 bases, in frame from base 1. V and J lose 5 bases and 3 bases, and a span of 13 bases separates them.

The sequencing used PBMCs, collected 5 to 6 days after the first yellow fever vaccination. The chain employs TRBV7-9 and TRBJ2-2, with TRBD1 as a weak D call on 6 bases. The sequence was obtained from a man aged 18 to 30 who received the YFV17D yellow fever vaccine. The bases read TGTGCCAGCAGCCCTCCAGGGGCCCACACCGGGGAGCTGTTTTTT. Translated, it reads CASSPPGAHTGELFF.